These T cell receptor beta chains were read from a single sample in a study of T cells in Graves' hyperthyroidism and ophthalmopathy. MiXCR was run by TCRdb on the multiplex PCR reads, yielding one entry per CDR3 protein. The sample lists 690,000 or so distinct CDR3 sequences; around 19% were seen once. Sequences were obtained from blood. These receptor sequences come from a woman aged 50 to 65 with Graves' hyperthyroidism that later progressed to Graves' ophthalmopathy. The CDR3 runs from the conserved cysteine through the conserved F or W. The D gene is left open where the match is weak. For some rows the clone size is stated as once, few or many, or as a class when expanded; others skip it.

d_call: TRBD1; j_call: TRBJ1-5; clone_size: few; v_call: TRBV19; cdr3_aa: CASTSGTGNSNQPQHF; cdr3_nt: TGTGCCAGTACCTCCGGGACAGGGAATAGCAATCAGCCCCAGCATTTT
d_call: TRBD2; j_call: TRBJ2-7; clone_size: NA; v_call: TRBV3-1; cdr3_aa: CASSPFGSGGVDEQYF; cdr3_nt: TGTGCCAGCAGCCCCTTCGGTAGCGGGGGGGTCGACGAGCAGTACTTC
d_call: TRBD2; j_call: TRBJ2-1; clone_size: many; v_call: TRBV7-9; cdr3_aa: CASRPALAGRDNEQFF; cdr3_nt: TGTGCCAGCAGACCAGCTTTAGCGGGTCGGGACAATGAGCAGTTCTTC
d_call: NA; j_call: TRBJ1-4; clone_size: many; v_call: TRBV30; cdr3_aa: CAWSVGGGNEKLFF; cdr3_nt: TGTGCCTGGAGTGTTGGGGGGGGTAATGAAAAACTGTTTTTT
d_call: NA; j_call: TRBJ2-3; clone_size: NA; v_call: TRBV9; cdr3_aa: CASSGRHYTDTQYF; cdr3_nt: TGTGCCAGCAGCGGACGACACTACACAGATACGCAGTATTTT
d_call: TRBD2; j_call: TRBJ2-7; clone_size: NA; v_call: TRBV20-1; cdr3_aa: CSAPSGGVNEQYF; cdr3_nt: TGCAGTGCCCCCTCGGGAGGGGTCAACGAGCAGTACTTC
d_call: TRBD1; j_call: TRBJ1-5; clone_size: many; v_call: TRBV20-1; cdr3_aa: CSAYPEAQGDNQPQHF; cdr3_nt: TGCAGTGCCTACCCAGAGGCCCAGGGGGACAATCAGCCCCAGCATTTT
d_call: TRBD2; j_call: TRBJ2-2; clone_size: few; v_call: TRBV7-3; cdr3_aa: CASSQQRRSGNLNTGELFF; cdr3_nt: TGTGCCAGCAGCCAACAGCGGCGGAGCGGGAATTTGAACACCGGGGAGCTGTTTTTT
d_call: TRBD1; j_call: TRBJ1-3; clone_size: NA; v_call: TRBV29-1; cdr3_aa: CSVGTGNTIYF; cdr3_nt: TGCAGCGTTGGGACAGGGAACACCATATATTTT
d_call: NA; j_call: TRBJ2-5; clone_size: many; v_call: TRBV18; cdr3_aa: CASSPVIGGETQYF; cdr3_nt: TGTGCCAGCTCACCAGTCATCGGTGGAGAGACCCAGTACTTC
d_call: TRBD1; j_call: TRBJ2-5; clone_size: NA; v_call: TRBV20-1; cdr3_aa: CSATLPGQGRETQYF; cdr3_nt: TGCAGTGCTACCCTCCCGGGACAGGGCCGGGAGACCCAGTACTTC
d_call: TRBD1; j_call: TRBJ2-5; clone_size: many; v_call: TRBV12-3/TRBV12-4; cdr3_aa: CASRRDRGLEETQYF; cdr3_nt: TGTGCCAGCAGAAGGGACAGGGGGCTAGAGGAGACCCAGTACTTC
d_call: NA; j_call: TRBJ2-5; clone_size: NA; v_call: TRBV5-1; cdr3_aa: CASTRDIEETQYF; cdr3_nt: TGCGCCAGCACCAGGGACATTGAAGAGACCCAGTACTTC
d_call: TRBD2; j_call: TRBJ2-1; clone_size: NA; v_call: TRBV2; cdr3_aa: CASRPLAGEYNEQFF; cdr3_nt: TGTGCCAGCAGACCCCTAGCGGGGGAATACAATGAGCAGTTCTTC
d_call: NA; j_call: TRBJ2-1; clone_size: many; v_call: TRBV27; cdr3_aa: CASSIHSKGYEQFF; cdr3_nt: TGTGCCAGCAGTATCCACTCAAAGGGATATGAGCAGTTCTTC
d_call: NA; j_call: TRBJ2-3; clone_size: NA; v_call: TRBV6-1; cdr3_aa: CASRSGPSTDTQYF; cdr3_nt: TGTGCCAGCAGATCAGGGCCTAGCACAGATACGCAGTATTTT
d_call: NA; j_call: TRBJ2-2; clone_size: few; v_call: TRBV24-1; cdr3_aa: CATSPNGQYTGELFF; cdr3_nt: TGTGCCACGTCGCCGAATGGGCAGTACACCGGGGAGCTGTTTTTT
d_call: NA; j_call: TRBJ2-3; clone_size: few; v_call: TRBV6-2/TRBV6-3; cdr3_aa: CASSLFRTDTQYF; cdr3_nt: TGTGCCAGCAGTTTATTCCGGACAGATACGCAGTATTTT
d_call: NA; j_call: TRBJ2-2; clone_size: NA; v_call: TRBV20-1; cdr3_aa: CGATPVGDNTGELFF; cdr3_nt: TGCGGTGCTACCCCCGTAGGCGATAACACCGGGGAGCTGTTTTTT
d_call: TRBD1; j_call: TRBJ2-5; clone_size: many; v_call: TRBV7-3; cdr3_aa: CASSPRGQGKETQYF; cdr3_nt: TGTGCCAGCAGCCCGCGGGGACAGGGGAAGGAGACCCAGTACTTC